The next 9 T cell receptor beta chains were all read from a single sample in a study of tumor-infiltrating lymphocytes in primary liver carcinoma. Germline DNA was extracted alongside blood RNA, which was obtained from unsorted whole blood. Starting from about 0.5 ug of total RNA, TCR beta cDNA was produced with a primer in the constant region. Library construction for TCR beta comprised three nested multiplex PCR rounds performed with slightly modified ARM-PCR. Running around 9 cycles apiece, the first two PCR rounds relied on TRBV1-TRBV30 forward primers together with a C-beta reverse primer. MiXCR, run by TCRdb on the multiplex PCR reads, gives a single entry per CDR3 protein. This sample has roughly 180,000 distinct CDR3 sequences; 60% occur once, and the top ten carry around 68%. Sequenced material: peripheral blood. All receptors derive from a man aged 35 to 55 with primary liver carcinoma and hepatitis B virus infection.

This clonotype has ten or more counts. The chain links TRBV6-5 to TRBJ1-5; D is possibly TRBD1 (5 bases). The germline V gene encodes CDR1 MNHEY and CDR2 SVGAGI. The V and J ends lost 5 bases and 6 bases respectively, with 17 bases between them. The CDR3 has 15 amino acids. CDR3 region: CASSRTAGGTQPQHF. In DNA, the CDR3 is TGTGCCAGCAGTCGGACGGCCGGAGGGACTCAGCCCCAGCATTTT.

The CDR3 reads CASSTGLAEADEQYF. The DNA for the CDR3 is TGTGCCAGCAGTACCGGACTAGCGGAGGCCGACGAGCAGTACTTC. The chain links TRBV6-5 to TRBJ2-7; 10 bases are a match to TRBD2. J was trimmed by 5 bases and V by 5 bases; bases with no gene match: 9. This CDR3 has 15 amino acids. The germline CDR1 and CDR2 sequences are MNHEY and SVGAGI.

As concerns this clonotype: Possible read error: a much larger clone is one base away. DNA of the CDR3: TGCAGCGCCTCATGGCGTCGGTTGGACACTGAAGCTTTCTTT. This translates into CSASWRRLDTEAFF. V and J are TRBV29-1 and TRBJ1-1, with D uncertain. V was pared by 7 bases and J by 3 bases, with 18 bases between. Germline V gene lookup returns CDR1 SQVTM and CDR2 ANQGSEA. This CDR3 is built from 14 residues.

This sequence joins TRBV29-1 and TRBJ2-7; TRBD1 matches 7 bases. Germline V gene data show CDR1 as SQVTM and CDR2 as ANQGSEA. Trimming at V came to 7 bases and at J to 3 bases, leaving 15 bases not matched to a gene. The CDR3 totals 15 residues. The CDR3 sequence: CSAHLHPSGGYEQYF. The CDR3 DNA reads TGCAGCGCTCACTTGCATCCGTCAGGGGGCTACGAGCAGTACTTC.

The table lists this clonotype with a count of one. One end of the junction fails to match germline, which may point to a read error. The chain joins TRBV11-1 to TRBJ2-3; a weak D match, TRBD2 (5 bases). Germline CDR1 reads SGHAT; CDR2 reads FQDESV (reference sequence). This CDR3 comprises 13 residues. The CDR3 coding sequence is TGTGCTAACAGCGGACTTGTAAGGGATACTCAGTATTTT. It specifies CANSGLVRDTQYF. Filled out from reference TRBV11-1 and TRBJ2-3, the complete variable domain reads EAEVAQSPRYKITEKSQAVAFWCDPISGHATLYWYRQILGQGPELLVQFQDESVVDDSQLPKDRFSAERLKGVDSTLKIQPAELGDSAMYLCANSGLVRDTQYFGPGTRLTVL.

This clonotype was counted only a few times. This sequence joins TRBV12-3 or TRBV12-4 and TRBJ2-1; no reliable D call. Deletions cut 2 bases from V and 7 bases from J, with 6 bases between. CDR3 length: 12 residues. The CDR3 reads CASSLRQNEQFF. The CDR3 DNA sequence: TGTGCCAGCAGTTTAAGGCAGAATGAGCAGTTCTTC.

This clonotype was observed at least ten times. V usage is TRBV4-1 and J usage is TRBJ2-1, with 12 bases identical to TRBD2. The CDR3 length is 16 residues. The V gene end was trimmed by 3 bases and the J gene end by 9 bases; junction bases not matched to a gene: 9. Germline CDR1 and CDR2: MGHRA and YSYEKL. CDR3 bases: TGCGCCAGCAGCCACCCTAGCGGGAGGGCTTCGGGTGAGCAGTTCTTC. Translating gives CASSHPSGRASGEQFF.

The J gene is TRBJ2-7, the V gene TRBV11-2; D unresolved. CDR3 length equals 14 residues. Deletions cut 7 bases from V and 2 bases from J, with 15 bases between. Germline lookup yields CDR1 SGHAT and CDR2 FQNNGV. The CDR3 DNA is TGTGCCAGCATCATAACCGACATAGCCTACGAGCAGTACTTC. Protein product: CASIITDIAYEQYF.

CDR3 sequence (DNA): TGTGCCAGCAGCTTGGTTTGGGGTTCAAGCTATGGCTACACCTTC. Residues: CASSLVWGSSYGYTF. This rearrangement joins TRBV5-5 to TRBJ1-2; unclear D gene. The germline V gene has CDR1 SGHKS and CDR2 YYEKEE (reference sequence). The CDR3 covers 15 residues. Trimming removed 0 bases from V and 4 bases from J, with 13 bases in between.